The next 26 T cell receptor beta chains were all read from a single sample in a study of T cell clones after liver transplantation. The assay was immunoSEQ multiplex PCR, and TCRdb's table has in-frame clones only and misses some. This sample yields fewer than 65,000 clones, of which 70% to 90% are seen a single time; approximately 15% belongs to the top ten. The starting material was CD8+ T cells from blood, obtained 12 months after liver transplant. The receptor set was obtained from a human patient who received a liver transplant. Some of these T cells may belong to the graft donor.

This chain joins TRBV7-9 and TRBJ2-7; maybe TRBD2 (6 bases). The CDR3 is 14 amino acids. V was shortened by 5 bases and J by 2 bases, with 13 bases between the two germline ends. In germline, CDR1 is SEHNR, CDR2 FQNEAQ (reference sequence). For the CDR3, the DNA is TGTGCCAGCAGCCGGGGACTGCACCCCTACGAGCAGTACTTC. It codes for CASSRGLHPYEQYF. The full variable domain, completed using reference TRBV7-9 and TRBJ2-7, is DTGVSQNPRHKITKRGQNVTFRCDPISEHNRLYWYRQTLGQGPEFLTYFQNEAQLEKSRLLSDRFSAERPKGSFSTLEIQRTEQGDSAMYLCASSRGLHPYEQYFGPGTRLTVT.

The chain is built from TRBV4-1 and TRBJ1-5, with 10 bases identical to TRBD1. Germline loops: CDR1 MGHRA, CDR2 YSYEKL. The V gene end was trimmed by 1 base and the J gene end by 4 bases; junction bases not matched to a gene: 7. This CDR3 is built from 17 residues. The DNA for the CDR3 is TGCGCCAGCAGCCAAGTTATTATGGGACAGGGGAATCAGCCCCAGCATTTT. Translated: CASSQVIMGQGNQPQHF.

The chain uses TRBV7-9 and TRBJ2-7; possibly TRBD1 for D (6 bases). Trimming took 4 bases from V and 7 from J, leaving 14 bases between them. The CDR3 is made up of 13 amino acids. Germline CDR1 is SEHNR and CDR2 is FQNEAQ (reference sequence). CDR3 protein: CASSSRQGREQYF. The CDR3 DNA reads as TGTGCCAGCAGCTCCCGCCAGGGGCGGGAGCAGTACTTC. Based on the CDR3 plus reference TRBV7-9 and TRBJ2-7, the full variable domain is DTGVSQNPRHKITKRGQNVTFRCDPISEHNRLYWYRQTLGQGPEFLTYFQNEAQLEKSRLLSDRFSAERPKGSFSTLEIQRTEQGDSAMYLCASSSRQGREQYFGPGTRLTVT.

The gene calls are TRBV15 and TRBJ2-1, with 7 positions matching TRBD2. The CDR3 spans 11 residues. Germline trimming cut 4 bases from V and 10 bases from J; bases unmatched to any gene: 1. Germline-derived CDR1 and CDR2 are LNHNV and YYDKDF (reference sequence). Here the CDR3 reads CATSTGREQFF. The CDR3 bases are TGTGCCACCAGCACCGGGAGGGAGCAGTTCTTC.

The V and J genes are TRBV7-9 and TRBJ2-1; 10 bases agree with TRBD2. Germline V lookup: CDR1 SEHNR, CDR2 FQNEAQ (reference sequence). The CDR3 runs to 15 residues. The ends lost 6 bases at V and 8 bases at J; junction bases unmatched: 10. The CDR3 sequence: CASSRSRTSGDEQFF. The CDR3 nucleotides are TGTGCCAGCAGTCGATCTCGGACTAGCGGTGATGAGCAGTTCTTC.

V and J are TRBV28 and TRBJ2-3; 12 nucleotides agree with TRBD2. V lost 6 bases to trimming and J lost 2 bases; unmatched junction nucleotides: 9. CDR1 is MDHEN, CDR2 SYDVKM, per germline. CDR3 length: 17 residues. The CDR3 nucleotides read TGTGCCAGCAGACCGACAGGACTAGCGGGGTACACAGATACGCAGTATTTT. Its protein is CASRPTGLAGYTDTQYF.

A remark on this clone: The sample holds other DNA sequences that translate to the same CDR3. The V call is TRBV27, the J call TRBJ1-2; TRBD1 might be the D (6 bases). V lost 3 bases and J 2 bases, leaving 7 bases between the germline ends. In germline, CDR1 is MNHEY, CDR2 SMNVEV (reference sequence). CDR3 length: 13 amino acids. This CDR3 is CASSFGQNYGYTF. The DNA of the CDR3 is TGTGCCAGCAGTTTCGGACAGAACTATGGCTACACCTTC.

The chain recombines TRBV2 with TRBJ1-5; D is perhaps TRBD1 (5 bases). Trimming took 4 bases from V and 2 from J, leaving 24 bases between them. This CDR3 is 19 amino acids long. Per the germline V gene, CDR1 is SNHLY and CDR2 is FYNNEI. For the CDR3, the DNA is TGTGCCAGCAGTGCCCCCGGGGGGAGGCCCCTTACGGGCAATCAGCCCCAGCATTTT. Residues: CASSAPGGRPLTGNQPQHF.

This clone has more than one count but fewer than ten. The rearrangement joins TRBV7-9 to TRBJ2-2, with a tentative D call TRBD1 (7 bases). The CDR3 is 17 amino acids. Looked up from germline, CDR1 is SEHNR and CDR2 is FQNEAQ (reference sequence). V lost 6 bases and J 1 base, leaving 18 bases between the germline ends. CDR3 nucleotides: TGTGCCAGCAGTCTCCGCGGGACAGTGAAGAACACCGGGGAGCTGTTTTTT. This gives the protein CASSLRGTVKNTGELFF. The entire variable domain, with the rest obtained from reference TRBV7-9 and TRBJ2-2, is as follows: DTGVSQNPRHKITKRGQNVTFRCDPISEHNRLYWYRQTLGQGPEFLTYFQNEAQLEKSRLLSDRFSAERPKGSFSTLEIQRTEQGDSAMYLCASSLRGTVKNTGELFFGEGSRLTVL.

The chain has TRBV28 and TRBJ2-1; TRBD2 agrees at 8 bases. Germline trimming cut 4 bases from V and 5 bases from J; bases unmatched to any gene: 16. CDR1 and CDR2 from the germline V gene are MDHEN and SYDVKM. This CDR3 is built from 18 residues. Here the CDR3 reads CASSSHTRLALFDNEQFF. The CDR3 DNA is TGTGCCAGCAGTTCGCATACGCGACTAGCGCTGTTCGACAATGAGCAGTTCTTC.

The genes are TRBV25-1 and TRBJ1-1; D not resolved. CDR3 length equals 11 residues. From germline, CDR1 is MGHDK and CDR2 SYGVNS. V was cut by 4 bases and J by 7 bases, with 7 bases left in between. CDR3 protein: CASSGGLEAFF. The CDR3 nucleotides read TGTGCCAGCAGTGGTGGACTTGAAGCTTTCTTT.

This clone was seen only once. The rearrangement links TRBV5-1 to TRBJ2-1, with a tentative D call TRBD1 (5 bases). Deletions cut 1 base from V and 0 bases from J, with 8 bases between. The CDR3 loop spans 15 amino acids. Germline V CDR1 and CDR2: SGHRS, YFSETQ. This chain's CDR3 is CASSLWGTSYNEQFF. DNA of the CDR3: TGCGCCAGCAGCTTGTGGGGCACCTCCTACAATGAGCAGTTCTTC.

The J gene is TRBJ2-1, the V gene TRBV2; 8 nucleotides line up with TRBD2. This CDR3 contains 16 residues. Germline CDR1 is SNHLY and CDR2 is FYNNEI. The V and J ends lost 7 bases and 3 bases, in that order; junction bases with no gene match: 11. The CDR3: CASTYSLAGGYNEQFF. CDR3 coding DNA: TGTGCCAGCACATACTCTCTAGCGGGCGGCTACAATGAGCAGTTCTTC.

The chain carries TRBV7-2 and TRBJ1-3; D ambiguous. Deletions cut 2 bases from V and 4 bases from J, with 15 bases between. This CDR3 is built from 16 residues. In germline, CDR1 is SGHTA, CDR2 FQGNSA. The CDR3 DNA follows: TGTGCCAGCAGCTTACGGTTGGTCGTGGGCGGAAACACCATATATTTT. Its protein product is CASSLRLVVGGNTIYF. The full variable domain, with the rest looked up from reference TRBV7-2 and TRBJ1-3, is GAGVSQSPSNKVTEKGKDVELRCDPISGHTALYWYRQSLGQGLEFLIYFQGNSAPDKSGLPSDRFSAERTGGSVSTLTIQRTQQEDSAVYLCASSLRLVVGGNTIYFGEGSWLTVV.

About this clone itself: One junction end disagrees with the germline gene, perhaps due to a read error. This sample includes further DNA sequences coding for the same CDR3. This sequence joins TRBV27 and TRBJ2-7; 9 bases line up with TRBD1. This CDR3 has 15 residues. CDR1 is MNHEY, CDR2 SMNVEV, per germline (reference sequence). Here the CDR3 DNA reads TGTGCCAGCAGTGCACAGGGGGCCTCCACCTACGAGCAATACTTC. Protein product: CASSAQGASTYEQYF.

The chain joins TRBV28 to TRBJ2-7; TRBD2 agrees at 9 bases. The V gene end was trimmed by 5 bases and the J gene end by 0 bases; junction bases not matched to a gene: 14. The CDR3 is made up of 18 amino acids. CDR1 is MDHEN, CDR2 SYDVKM, per germline. In nucleotides, the CDR3 is TGTGCCAGCAGTCCGAGTACCCCCGAAGCGGGAGGCTCCTACGAGCAGTACTTC. As protein: CASSPSTPEAGGSYEQYF.

This chain uses TRBV4-1 with TRBJ1-2; D gene unclear. The CDR3 length is 12 residues. The germline CDR1 and CDR2 sequences are MGHRA and YSYEKL. V dropped 1 base and J dropped 9 bases, with 9 bases sitting between them. The CDR3 nucleotides are TGCGCCAGCAGCCAAGCCGACGGACGCTACACCTTC. Translating gives CASSQADGRYTF.

The genes are TRBV18 and TRBJ1-4; the D gene is possibly TRBD1 (5 bases). The germline CDR1 and CDR2 sequences are KGHSH and LQKENI. Trimming removed 3 bases at V and 2 bases at J, with 10 bases between. CDR3 length: 15 amino acids. CDR3 in DNA: TGTGCCAGCTCACCTGCGGGACGGACTAATGAAAAACTGTTTTTT. It encodes CASSPAGRTNEKLFF.

This clone was observed at least ten times. The V and J genes are TRBV28 and TRBJ1-1, with D unresolved. CDR3 size: 13 residues. The germline CDR1 and CDR2 sequences are MDHEN and SYDVKM. Trimming removed 5 bases from V and 1 base from J, with 8 bases in between. As DNA, the CDR3 is TGTGCCAGCAGTACTGACTGGAACACTGAAGCTTTCTTT. This sequence encodes CASSTDWNTEAFF.

This chain links TRBV10-1 with TRBJ2-7, with TRBD2 as a possible D gene (6 bases). V was pared by 2 bases and J by 2 bases, with 13 bases between. The CDR3 is 15 amino acids. Per the germline V gene, CDR1 is WNHNN and CDR2 is SYGVQD (reference sequence). CDR3 DNA sequence: TGCGCCAGCAGTGAGGTAGGGGAGGAAACCTACGAGCAGTACTTC. It specifies CASSEVGEETYEQYF.

The genes are TRBV2 and TRBJ1-1; a weak D match, TRBD1 (5 bases). The CDR3 loop spans 17 amino acids. V lost 4 bases to trimming and J lost 4 bases, with 22 bases between them. Germline CDR1 SNHLY, CDR2 FYNNEI. The CDR3 is CASSGGRAQTRSTEAFF. As DNA, the CDR3 is TGTGCCAGCAGTGGTGGCAGGGCTCAAACGAGGAGCACTGAAGCTTTCTTT.

This clone was seen a handful of times. The CDR3 coding sequence is TGTGCCAGCAGTTTTGGGTCTGGGGCCAACGTCCTGACTTTC. As protein: CASSFGSGANVLTF. The chain employs TRBV27 and TRBJ2-6, with unresolved D. The length of the CDR3 is 14 residues. Trimming took off 3 bases at V and 1 base at J, with 4 bases between the two ends. Germline V gene data show CDR1 as MNHEY and CDR2 as SMNVEV (reference sequence). Complete variable domain (other parts from reference TRBV27 and TRBJ2-6): EAQVTQNPRYLITVTGKKLTVTCSQNMNHEYMSWYRQDPGLGLRQIYYSMNVEVTDKGDVPEGYKVSRKEKRNFPLILESPSPNQTSLYFCASSFGSGANVLTFGAGSRLTVL.

The rearrangement joins TRBV4-1 to TRBJ2-1; the D is unclear. The CDR3 runs 15 residues. V was cut by 1 base and J by 0 bases, with 7 bases left in between. The germline V gene has CDR1 MGHRA and CDR2 YSYEKL. CDR3 DNA: TGCGCCAGCAGCCAAGGGTTTAGCTCCTACAATGAGCAGTTCTTC. The encoded protein is CASSQGFSSYNEQFF.

V and J are TRBV5-6 and TRBJ1-1; D is uncertain. Germline assignment: CDR1 SGHDT and CDR2 YYEEEE. This CDR3 is built from 12 residues. Trimming took off 2 bases at V and 0 bases at J, with 2 bases between the two ends. CDR3 sequence (DNA): TGTGCCAGCAGCTTCATGAACACTGAAGCTTTCTTT. Protein: CASSFMNTEAFF.

This clone was seen many times. This chain uses TRBV5-1 with TRBJ2-7; D not certain. Germline V gene sequence: CDR1 SGHRS, CDR2 YFSETQ. The CDR3 has 13 amino acids. The germline V and J ends were trimmed by 3 bases and 2 bases, with 9 bases remaining between them. This CDR3 reads CASSSGPAYEQYF. DNA for the CDR3: TGCGCCAGCAGCTCCGGGCCGGCCTACGAGCAGTACTTC.

This clone appeared once. The V and J genes are TRBV6-5 and TRBJ1-4, with a weak D call TRBD1 (5 bases). Germline V gene lookup returns CDR1 MNHEY and CDR2 SVGAGI. Trimming removed 6 bases at V and 2 bases at J, with 13 bases between. The CDR3 runs to 15 residues. The CDR3 coding sequence is TGTGCCAGCAGCCTAGGGGACGGGACTAATGAAAAACTGTTTTTT. Translating gives CASSLGDGTNEKLFF.